The present T cell receptor (beta chain) was sequenced within a study of T cell responses to AZD1222 COVID-19 vaccine. Study-level results: Most donors were white British, females outnumbered males, and clonal diversity was possibly underestimated. Vaccination with two AZD1222 doses was followed by a rise in Spike-specific TCR breadth and depth.

This CDR3 has 16 amino acids. With 1 base clipped from V and 2 bases from J, the junction kept 3 bases outside the gene matches. Germline V gene sequence: CDR1 SGHTA, CDR2 FQGNSA. Profiled with immunoSEQ multiplex PCR; TCRdb holds only in-frame clones, not every one. Counted here are fewer than 150,000 clones, 90% to 95% occurring once; the ten biggest clones make up approximately 6.9%. As for this clone: Its antigen is not known.

V usage is TRBV7-2 and J usage is TRBJ1-5, with 9 bases fitting TRBD1. This sequence originates from an adult who received the AZD1222 COVID-19 vaccine. Sequences were derived from peripheral blood, sampled 28 days after the second AZD1222 dose. CDR3 residues: CASSLDRQGGNQPQHF. The CDR3 nucleotides are TGTGCCAGCAGCTTAGATAGACAGGGGGGCAATCAGCCCCAGCATTTT.